This TCR beta chain was captured in a study of blood T cells in healthy people across ages. About this clonotype: Its matching antigen is unknown.

V was trimmed by 7 bases and J by 4 bases, leaving 19 bases between them. The CDR3 has 15 amino acids. Notes on the study in general: Roughly linear declines in TCR beta diversity per million T cells occurred with age.

A second about 7 to 11 cycle PCR used barcoded and J-beta primers. TCRdb called the 5' RACE reads again in MiXCR, with one record for every CDR3 protein. Of 1.5 million to 2 million distinct CDR3 sequences listed, about 39% are singletons. The rearrangement links TRBV12-3 or TRBV12-4 to TRBJ1-2; a weak D match, TRBD1 (5 bases). The sequencing input was blood. The TCR originated in a human donor in good health. The CDR3 nucleotides read TGTGCCAGCACCTCCTCCGCGGGGCGAGGCTATGGCTACACCTTC. Its translation: CASTSSAGRGYGYTF.